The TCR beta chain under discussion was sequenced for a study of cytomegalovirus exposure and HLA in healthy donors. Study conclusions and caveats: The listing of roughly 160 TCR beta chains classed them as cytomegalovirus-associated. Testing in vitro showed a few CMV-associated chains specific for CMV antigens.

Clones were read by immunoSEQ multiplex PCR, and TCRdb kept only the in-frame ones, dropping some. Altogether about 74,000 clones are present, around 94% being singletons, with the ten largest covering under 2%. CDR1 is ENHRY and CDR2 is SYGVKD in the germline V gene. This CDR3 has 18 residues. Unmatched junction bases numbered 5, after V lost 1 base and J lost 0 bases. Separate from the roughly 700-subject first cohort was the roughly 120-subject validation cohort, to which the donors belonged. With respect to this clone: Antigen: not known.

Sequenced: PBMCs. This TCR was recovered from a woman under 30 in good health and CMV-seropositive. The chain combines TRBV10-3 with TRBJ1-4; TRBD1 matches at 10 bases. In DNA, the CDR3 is TGTGCCATCAGTGAGTTAAGGACAGGGGGGACAACTAATGAAAAACTGTTTTTT. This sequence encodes CAISELRTGGTTNEKLFF.